This T cell receptor beta chain was found in a study of blood T cell repertoires in COVID-19. About the research overall: Samples of COVID-19 (acute and convalescent) were obtained from the United States, Italy and Spain. T cells, B-cell-depleted T cells, or PBMCs provided the cDNA or gDNA that served as material.

Germline-derived CDR1 and CDR2 are LNHNV and YYDKDF (reference sequence). The junction had 11 bases not matched to a gene; V was cut back by 0 bases and J by 0 bases. There are 19 residues in the CDR3. Authors' methods: Nucleated cell counts were estimated from reference gene primer amplification. Assay: immunoSEQ multiplex PCR; the TCRdb copy retains only in-frame clones and omits some. That table gives V, J and clone size, and the DNA gave D and trimming. The table includes 220,000 or so clones, 82% detected once. Input material: peripheral blood. This chain uses TRBV15 with TRBJ1-3; 7 positions match TRBD1. This clonotype was obtained from a woman aged 80 or older with acute or convalescent COVID-19. The CDR3: CATSRDKGATAYSGNTIYF. The CDR3, as DNA: TGTGCCACCAGCAGAGATAAGGGGGCGACAGCCTACTCTGGAAACACCATATATTTT.